Below, 2 T cell receptor beta chains from the same sample are listed, as sequenced in a study of human T cells and chemical hapten exposure. TCRdb fed the RACE reads into MiXCR, producing one record per CDR3 protein. The table records 30,000 to 40,000 distinct CDR3 sequences, 4.5% to 5.5% of them present only once. As for time point: healthy volunteer bleed at 6 weeks. The authors' total RNA extraction used unfractionated whole blood. Input material: whole blood. All receptors come from a human donor in good health. Some clones in this sample may be carry-over from other donors' samples.

This clonotype was counted a few times. In DNA form, the CDR3 reads TGTGCCAGCAGCTCTATAGCCGGAACACATACTCGGGGGGCAGATCAGCCCCAGCATTTT. Translating gives CASSSIAGTHTRGADQPQHF. This chain joins TRBV21-1 and TRBJ1-5; the table assigns TRBD1, which was not confirmed against the DNA. TRBV21-1 is a pseudogene locus. The CDR3 contains 20 residues.

This clonotype was seen a handful of times. The chain uses TRBV2 and TRBJ1-2; TRBD1 matches at 10 bases. Trimming took 9 bases from V and 8 from J; bases not matched to a gene: 9. The CDR3 spans 13 residues. Per germline, CDR1 SNHLY and CDR2 FYNNEI. The CDR3 DNA follows: TGTGCCAGTGCTGGGACAGGGGATGAAGGCTACACCTTC. Protein: CASAGTGDEGYTF. Full variable domain (remainder filled in from reference TRBV2 and TRBJ1-2): EPEVTQTPSHQVTQMGQEVILRCVPISNHLYFYWYRQILGQKVEFLVSFYNNEISEKSEIFDDQFSVERPDGSNFTLKIRSTKLEDSAMYFCASAGTGDEGYTFGSGTRLTVV.